The sequence of this TCR beta chain was determined in a study of blood T cell repertoires in COVID-19 (dated by TCRdb to 2020 to 2022). General notes on the study: Collaborator samples came from the United States, Italy and Spain and covered acute and convalescent phases of COVID-19. Samples were obtained from the ongoing ImmuneRACE study (first 160 participants) and from approximately 1,200 subjects provided by 6 global collaborators. Subjects who had been exposed to COVID-19, were actively infected with it, or had recovered from it provided the deeply sampled blood TCRbeta repertoires that made up the dataset. The prospective study material was composed of cDNA or gDNA derived from T cells, B-cell-depleted T cells, or PBMCs. Sample metadata almost always included a de-identified subject ID, COVID-19 status, age in years and sex. The repertoires were released in a freely available public database meant as a resource for research on the immune response to SARS-CoV-2. Where available, HLA class I and class II types were taken from metadata supplied by the sample provider and were not determined by assay-based typing. Overall results and qualifications from the work: The amount of clinical and demographic metadata varied by source and participant and was provided uncurated.

TCRbeta CDR3 regions were amplified from genomic DNA by means of the immunoSEQ Assay, a bias-controlled multiplex PCR. The authors processed their data as follows. The number of nucleated cells in each sample was estimated from the amplification of reference gene primers within the assay. To quantify the absolute abundance of each unique TCRbeta CDR3 rearrangement, sequence reads were collapsed and filtered. For each sample, productive Simpson clonality was calculated as the square root of Simpson's diversity index across productive rearrangements. TCRdb re-hosts the immuneACCESS table, in-frame sequences only. Its copies lack some clones; in the studies checked, an unresolved V gene accounts for under half of them, and the cause for the rest is not known. The V and J calls and clone size are taken from that table; D and trimming were inferred from the DNA. Here the sample has roughly 670,000 clones; about 90% occur a single time. The ten largest clones capture under 0.3% of the sample.

The table lists this clone with a few counts. There is no known antigen for this receptor. It has no much larger one-base neighbor in the sample; base qualities were not kept. V has 3 bases trimmed and J has 2 bases trimmed; junction bases matching no gene number 6. CDR1 DFQATT and CDR2 SNEGSKA are derived from the germline V gene (reference sequence). The CDR3 goes from the cysteine to the phenylalanine over 16 residues. The kept DNA is CDR3 alone, 48 bases in frame from the first base. Collaborating institutions collected whole blood in K2EDTA tubes following their own protocols. Collaborator samples were shipped for TCRbeta analysis as frozen whole blood, isolated PBMCs, or DNA extracted from either sample type.

The rearrangement joined TRBV20-1 to TRBJ2-3; TRBD2 lines up with 12 middle nucleotides. This receptor was obtained from a woman aged 18-29 years with acute or convalescent COVID-19. The sample was peripheral blood. The encoded CDR3 is CSASSLAGGVTDTQYF. The DNA is TGCAGTGCTAGTAGTCTAGCGGGGGGGGTCACAGATACGCAGTATTTT.